The clone carrying this T cell receptor beta chain was seen at least ten times. This specimen comes from a study of identical twins. The CDR3 runs 12 residues. Germline CDR1 reads DFQATT; CDR2 reads SNEGSKA (reference sequence). The V and J ends lost 2 bases and 2 bases respectively, with 6 bases between them. TCRdb used MiXCR to reprocess the 5' RACE reads, holding one entry per CDR3 protein. The table lists under 300,000 distinct CDR3 sequences, roughly an eighth of them singletons. J is TRBJ1-2 and V is TRBV20-1; D remains unclear. Sequencing used memory (CD45RO+) T cells sorted from blood. The TCR comes from a woman between 18 and 30 years old in good health. The CDR3 DNA reads TGCAGTGCTAGAAATGGGAACTATGGCTACACCTTC. Its protein is CSARNGNYGYTF.